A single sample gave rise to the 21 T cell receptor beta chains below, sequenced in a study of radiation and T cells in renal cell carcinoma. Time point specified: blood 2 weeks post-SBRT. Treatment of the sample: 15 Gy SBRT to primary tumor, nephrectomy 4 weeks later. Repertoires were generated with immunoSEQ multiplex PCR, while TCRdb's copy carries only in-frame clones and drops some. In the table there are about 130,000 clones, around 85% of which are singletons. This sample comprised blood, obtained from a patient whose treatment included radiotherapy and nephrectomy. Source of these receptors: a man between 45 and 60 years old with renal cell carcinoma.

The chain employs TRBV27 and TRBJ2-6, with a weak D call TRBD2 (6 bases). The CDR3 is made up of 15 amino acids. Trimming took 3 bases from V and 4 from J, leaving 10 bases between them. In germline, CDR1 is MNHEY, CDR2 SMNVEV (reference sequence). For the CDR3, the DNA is TGTGCCAGCAGTTTTGGGGACTCGGGGGCCAACGTCCTGACTTTC. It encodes CASSFGDSGANVLTF.

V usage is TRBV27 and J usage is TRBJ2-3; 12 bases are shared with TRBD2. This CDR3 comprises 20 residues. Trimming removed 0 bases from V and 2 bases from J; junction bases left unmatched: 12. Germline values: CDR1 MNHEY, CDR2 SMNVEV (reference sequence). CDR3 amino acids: CASSLSGLAGGPSPTDTQYF. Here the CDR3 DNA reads TGTGCCAGCAGTTTATCAGGTCTAGCGGGGGGGCCGAGCCCCACAGATACGCAGTATTTT.

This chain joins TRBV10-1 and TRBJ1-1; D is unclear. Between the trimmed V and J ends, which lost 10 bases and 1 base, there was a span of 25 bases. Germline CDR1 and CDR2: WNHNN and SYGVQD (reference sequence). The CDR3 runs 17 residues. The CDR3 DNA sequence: TGCGCCAACACGTCTAGGGTATTAACCTTCAGGAACACTGAAGCTTTCTTT. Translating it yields CANTSRVLTFRNTEAFF.

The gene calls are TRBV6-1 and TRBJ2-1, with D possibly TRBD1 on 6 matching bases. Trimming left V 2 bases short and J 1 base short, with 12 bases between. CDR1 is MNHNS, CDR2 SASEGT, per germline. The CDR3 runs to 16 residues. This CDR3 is CASSELGAGSYNEQFF. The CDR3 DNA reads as TGTGCCAGCAGTGAACTGGGGGCTGGGTCCTACAATGAGCAGTTCTTC.

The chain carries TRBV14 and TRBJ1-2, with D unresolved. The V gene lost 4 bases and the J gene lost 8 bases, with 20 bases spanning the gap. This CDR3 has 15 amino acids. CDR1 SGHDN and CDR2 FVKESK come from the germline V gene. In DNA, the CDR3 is TGTGCCAGCAGCCGGCGACTGGTACGTCTTCGGGGCTACACCTTC. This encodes CASSRRLVRLRGYTF.

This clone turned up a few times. The DNA for the CDR3 is TGTGCCAGCAGCGTAGTAGCAGGGGGCTGGTATGGCTACACCTTC. Protein: CASSVVAGGWYGYTF. The gene calls are TRBV9 and TRBJ1-2; TRBD1 matches 8 bases. Germline V gene lookup returns CDR1 SGDLS and CDR2 YYNGEE. CDR3 length equals 15 residues. V shed 0 bases, J shed 5 bases, and the junction held 6 bases outside the gene matches. Combining the CDR3 with reference TRBV9 and TRBJ1-2 gives the whole variable domain DSGVTQTPKHLITATGQRVTLRCSPRSGDLSVYWYQQSLDQGLQFLIQYYNGEERAKGNILERFSAQQFPDLHSELNLSSLELGDSALYFCASSVVAGGWYGYTFGSGTRLTVV.

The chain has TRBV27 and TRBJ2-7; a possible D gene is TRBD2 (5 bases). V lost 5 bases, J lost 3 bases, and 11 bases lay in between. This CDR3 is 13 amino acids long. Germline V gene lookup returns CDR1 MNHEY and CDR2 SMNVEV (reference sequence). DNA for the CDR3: TGTGCCAGCAGTCCCACGGGGAGCTACGAGCAGTACTTC. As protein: CASSPTGSYEQYF.

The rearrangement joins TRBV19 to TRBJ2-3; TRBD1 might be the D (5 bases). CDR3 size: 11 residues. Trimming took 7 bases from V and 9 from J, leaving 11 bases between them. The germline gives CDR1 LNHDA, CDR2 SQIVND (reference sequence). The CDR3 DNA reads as TGTGCCAGTAAAGACAGATGGACGCAGTATTTT. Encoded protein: CASKDRWTQYF.

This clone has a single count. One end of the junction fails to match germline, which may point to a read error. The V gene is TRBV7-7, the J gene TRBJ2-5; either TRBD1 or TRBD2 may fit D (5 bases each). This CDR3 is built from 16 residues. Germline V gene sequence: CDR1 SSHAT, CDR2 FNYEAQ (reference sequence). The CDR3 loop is CASSKDSGGTTETQYF. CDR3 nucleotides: TGTGCTAGCAGCAAAGATTCCGGTGGGACGACAGAGACCCAGTACTTC.

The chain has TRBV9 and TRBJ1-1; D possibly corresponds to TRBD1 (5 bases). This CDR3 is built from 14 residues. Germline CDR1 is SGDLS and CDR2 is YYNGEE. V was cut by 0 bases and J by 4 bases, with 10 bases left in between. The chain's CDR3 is CASSVGGSGTEAFF. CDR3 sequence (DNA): TGTGCCAGCAGCGTAGGGGGCAGTGGCACTGAAGCTTTCTTT.

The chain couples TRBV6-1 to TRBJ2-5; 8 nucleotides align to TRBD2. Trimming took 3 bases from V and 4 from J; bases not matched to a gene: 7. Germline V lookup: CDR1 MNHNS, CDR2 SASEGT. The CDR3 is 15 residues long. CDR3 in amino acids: CASSDGRVARETQYF. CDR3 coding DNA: TGTGCCAGCAGTGACGGGAGGGTAGCTCGAGAGACCCAGTACTTC.

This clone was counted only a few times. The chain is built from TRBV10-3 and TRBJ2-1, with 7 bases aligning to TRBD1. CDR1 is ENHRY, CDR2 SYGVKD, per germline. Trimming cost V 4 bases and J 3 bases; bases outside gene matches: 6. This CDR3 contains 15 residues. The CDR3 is CAISVVRGLYNEQFF. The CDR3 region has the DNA TGTGCCATCAGTGTGGTGAGGGGGCTCTACAATGAGCAGTTCTTC.

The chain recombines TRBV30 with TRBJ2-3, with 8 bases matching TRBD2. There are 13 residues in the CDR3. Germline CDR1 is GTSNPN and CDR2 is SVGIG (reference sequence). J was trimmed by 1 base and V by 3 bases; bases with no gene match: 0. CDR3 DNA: TGTGCCTGGAGCGGGGGGGGCACAGATACGCAGTATTTT. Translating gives CAWSGGGTDTQYF.

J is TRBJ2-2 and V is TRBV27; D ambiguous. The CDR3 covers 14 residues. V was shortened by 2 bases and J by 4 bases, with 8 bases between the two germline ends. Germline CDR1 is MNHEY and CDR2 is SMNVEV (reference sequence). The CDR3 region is CASSLNWGTGELFF. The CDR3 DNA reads TGTGCCAGCAGTTTAAACTGGGGCACCGGGGAGCTGTTTTTT.

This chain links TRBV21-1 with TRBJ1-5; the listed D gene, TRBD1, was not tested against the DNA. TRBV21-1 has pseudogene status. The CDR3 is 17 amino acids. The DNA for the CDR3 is TGTGCCAGCAGCATTAGCTTACCCAGGGGGCAGGATCAGCCCCAGCATTTT. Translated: CASSISLPRGQDQPQHF.

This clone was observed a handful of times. CDR3 in DNA: TGTGCCAGCCGTGGGGGACAGAGAAACACCGGGGAGCTGTTTTTT. Residues: CASRGGQRNTGELFF. The V and J genes are TRBV28 and TRBJ2-2; 7 bases fit TRBD1. With 8 bases clipped from V and 2 bases from J, the junction kept 8 bases outside the gene matches. Looked up from germline, CDR1 is MDHEN and CDR2 is SYDVKM. The CDR3 runs to 15 residues.

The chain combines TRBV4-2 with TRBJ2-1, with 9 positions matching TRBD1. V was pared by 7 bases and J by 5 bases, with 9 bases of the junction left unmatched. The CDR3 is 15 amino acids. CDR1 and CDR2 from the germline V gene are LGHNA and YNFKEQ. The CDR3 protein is CASNQGQGANNEQFF. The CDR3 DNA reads TGTGCCAGCAACCAGGGACAGGGCGCAAACAATGAGCAGTTCTTC.

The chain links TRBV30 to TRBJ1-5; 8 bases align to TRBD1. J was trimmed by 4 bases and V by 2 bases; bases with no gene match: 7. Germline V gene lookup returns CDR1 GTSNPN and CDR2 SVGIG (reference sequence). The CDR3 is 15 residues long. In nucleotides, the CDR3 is TGTGCCTGGAGTACTGGACAGGGCGGGAATCAGCCCCAGCATTTT. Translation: CAWSTGQGGNQPQHF. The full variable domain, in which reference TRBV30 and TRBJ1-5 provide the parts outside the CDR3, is SQTIHQWPATLVQPVGSPLSLECTVEGTSNPNLYWYRQAAGRGLQLLFYSVGIGQISSEVPQNLSASRPQDRQFILSSKKLLLSDSGFYLCAWSTGQGGNQPQHFGDGTRLSIL.

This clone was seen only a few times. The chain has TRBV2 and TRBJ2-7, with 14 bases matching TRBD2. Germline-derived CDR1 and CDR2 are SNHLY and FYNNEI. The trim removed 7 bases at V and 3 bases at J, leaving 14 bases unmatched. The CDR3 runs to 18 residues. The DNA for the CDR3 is TGTGCCAGCAAAATGAGACTAGCGGGAGGGCCTGACCTCTACGAGCAGTACTTC. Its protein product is CASKMRLAGGPDLYEQYF.

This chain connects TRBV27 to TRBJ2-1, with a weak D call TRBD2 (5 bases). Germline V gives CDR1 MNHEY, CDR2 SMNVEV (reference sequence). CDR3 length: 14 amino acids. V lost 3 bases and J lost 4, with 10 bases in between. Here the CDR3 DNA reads TGTGCCAGCAGTTTTAACGGGATTTACAATGAGCAGTTCTTC. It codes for CASSFNGIYNEQFF.

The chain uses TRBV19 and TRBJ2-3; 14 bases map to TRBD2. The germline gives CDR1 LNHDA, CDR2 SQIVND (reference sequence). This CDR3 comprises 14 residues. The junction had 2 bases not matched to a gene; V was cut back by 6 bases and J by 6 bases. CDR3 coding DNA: TGTGCCAGTAGGTGGACTAGCGGGAGGGATACGCAGTATTTT. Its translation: CASRWTSGRDTQYF.